One sample yielded the 10 T cell receptor beta chains listed below, sequenced in a study of blood T cells in healthy people across ages. Next came a second PCR, run for about 6 to 12 cycles, which used a sample-barcoded 5' primer along with a J-beta primer mix. Each CDR3 protein gets one entry after TCRdb re-called the 5' RACE reads with MiXCR. The data show hundreds of thousands of distinct CDR3 sequences, 40% to 45% seen once. Specimen: blood. Source of these receptors: a man at least 80 years old in good health.

The gene calls are TRBV29-1 and TRBJ2-3, with D perhaps TRBD2 (5 bases). CDR1 SQVTM and CDR2 ANQGSEA come from the germline V gene. The CDR3 is 10 residues long. V was clipped by 8 bases and J by 6 bases, with 9 bases between them. The CDR3 DNA sequence: TGCAGCTGGAGGTCGGATACGCAGTATTTT. It is translated as CSWRSDTQYF.

The chain joins TRBV7-2 to TRBJ1-2; 8 bases match TRBD1. Germline CDR1 SGHTA, CDR2 FQGNSA. This CDR3 has 14 amino acids. The junction had 5 bases not matched to a gene; V was cut back by 5 bases and J by 3 bases. This CDR3 reads CASSRHRGDYGYTF. The CDR3 coding sequence is TGTGCCAGCAGCCGGCACAGGGGGGACTATGGCTACACCTTC. Supplemented by reference TRBV7-2 and TRBJ1-2, the full variable domain reads GAGVSQSPSNKVTEKGKDVELRCDPISGHTALYWYRQSLGQGLEFLIYFQGNSAPDKSGLPSDRFSAERTGGSVSTLTIQRTQQEDSAVYLCASSRHRGDYGYTFGSGTRLTVV.

A few counts support this clonotype. The genes are TRBV20-1 and TRBJ2-5; D perhaps matches TRBD1 (5 bases). The CDR3 covers 12 residues. CDR1 is DFQATT, CDR2 SNEGSKA, per germline (reference sequence). V lost 5 bases, J lost 0 bases, and 7 bases lay in between. The CDR3 coding sequence is TGCAGTGCTGAAGGGGACCAAGAGACCCAGTACTTC. It yields the protein CSAEGDQETQYF.

This chain joins TRBV6-5 and TRBJ2-1, with D perhaps matching TRBD1 (6 bases). V dropped 6 bases and J dropped 9 bases, with 12 bases sitting between them. This CDR3 is 12 amino acids long. CDR1 and CDR2 from the germline V gene are MNHEY and SVGAGI. For the CDR3, the DNA is TGTGCCAGCAGACCACAGGGCGGTGAGCAGTTCTTC. Translated: CASRPQGGEQFF.

This clonotype has a handful of counts. The chain links TRBV24-1 to TRBJ2-1; 9 bases line up with TRBD2. The CDR3 has 14 amino acids. From germline, CDR1 is KGHDR and CDR2 SFDVKD. V was clipped by 9 bases and J by 5 bases; unmatched bases: 7. The chain's CDR3 is CATAGTSPNNEQFF. CDR3 DNA sequence: TGTGCCACCGCCGGGACTAGCCCAAACAATGAGCAGTTCTTC.

The chain uses TRBV6-5 and TRBJ1-6; unclear D gene. CDR3 length equals 15 residues. Between the trimmed V and J ends, which lost 5 bases and 10 bases, there was a span of 18 bases. CDR1 and CDR2 from the germline V gene are MNHEY and SVGAGI. In DNA, the CDR3 is TGTGCCAGCAGTCTTATACGGAATCTGGAGTCACCCCTCCACTTT. Its protein product is CASSLIRNLESPLHF.

Details on this clonotype: This clone may be a read error of a much larger clone one base away. The CDR3 bases are TGTGTCAGCAGGTCGGAGGGACTGCGCTTAGATACGCAGTATTTT. Protein: CVSRSEGLRLDTQYF. This chain links TRBV7-9 with TRBJ2-3; weak D call: TRBD2 (6 bases). Germline values: CDR1 SEHNR, CDR2 FQNEAQ (reference sequence). The CDR3 extends over 15 amino acids.

This clonotype has just a few counts. V usage is TRBV20-1 and J usage is TRBJ2-1, with D maybe TRBD2 (5 bases). This CDR3 comprises 17 residues. The germline V gene encodes CDR1 DFQATT and CDR2 SNEGSKA (reference sequence). Trimming took 0 bases from V and 0 from J, leaving 15 bases between them. The CDR3 DNA is TGCAGTGCTAGAGATCGGGCTAGCCGAAGCTCCTACAATGAGCAGTTCTTC. It is translated as CSARDRASRSSYNEQFF.

J is TRBJ1-2 and V is TRBV20-1; D not certain. Trimming took 0 bases from V and 7 from J, leaving 15 bases between them. CDR1 and CDR2 (germline): DFQATT, SNEGSKA (reference sequence). The CDR3 totals 14 residues. This CDR3 reads CSARDIRIGVGYTF. The CDR3 nucleotides read TGCAGTGCTAGAGATATCCGGATTGGGGTTGGCTACACCTTC.

This rearrangement joins TRBV7-8 to TRBJ2-7; 9 bases match TRBD1. This CDR3 spans 14 amino acids. J was trimmed by 4 bases and V by 5 bases; bases with no gene match: 6. Germline CDR1 SGHVS, CDR2 FQNEAQ. The DNA of the CDR3 is TGTGCCAGCAGCGAGGACAGGGGCGATTACGAGCAGTACTTC. Protein: CASSEDRGDYEQYF.